This record concerns one T cell receptor (beta chain) sequence. Its target is not known. This entry is derived from a study of blood T cells in healthy people across ages. General study results and limits: Changes in expanded clonotypes were possibly confounded, as the CMV status of donors was unknown. Those diversity estimates obtained from one million T cells were thought to be underestimates.

Germline assignment: CDR1 SNHLY and CDR2 FYNNEI. This CDR3 region has 16 residues. V lost 11 bases and J 0 bases, leaving 17 bases between the germline ends. For the second PCR, which ran for about 6 to 11 cycles, a sample-barcoded 5' primer and a J-beta primer mix were used. TCRdb passed the 5' RACE reads through MiXCR, listing each CDR3 protein once. In the table there are about 1.8 million distinct CDR3 sequences, around 50% of which are singletons. This TCR was recovered from a woman aged 35 to 49 in good health. The V call is TRBV2, the J call TRBJ2-6; a weak D match, TRBD2 (7 bases). Sequences were obtained from blood. CDR3 loop: CAGGGQVLSGANVLTF. The CDR3 region has the DNA TGTGCCGGGGGGGGGCAGGTCCTCTCTGGGGCCAACGTCCTGACTTTC.